This is a list of T cell receptor beta chains from one sample in a study of identical twins. Each CDR3 protein is one row after TCRdb ran MiXCR on the 5' RACE reads. The sample comprises approximately 350,000 distinct CDR3 sequences, 9% to 15% of which are singletons, and approximately 7.6% rests with the top ten. In addition, the sample was reused for a study of yellow fever vaccine responses in identical twins.

Input material: CD8+ T cells sorted from blood. The receptors originated from a woman between 18 and 30 years old in good health. Both conserved end residues are part of each CDR3. The D gene is left open where the match is weak. Only some rows state a clone size, as once, few, many or a class for expanded clones.

V	size	D	length	J	DNA	CDR3
TRBV12-3/TRBV12-4	NA	NA	16	TRBJ2-1	TGTGCCAGCAAACCAGCGACAGGCGCGGAAAGCAATGAGCAGTTCTTC	CASKPATGAESNEQFF
TRBV20-1	NA	TRBD1	14	TRBJ2-2	TGCAGTGCTAGAAAAGGGGGCGAGGTCGGGGAGCTGTTTTTT	CSARKGGEVGELFF
TRBV27	NA	TRBD1	15	TRBJ1-2	TGTGCCAGCAGTCCGACCGGGACAGGGATCTATGGCTACACCTTC	CASSPTGTGIYGYTF
TRBV4-1	many	NA	16	TRBJ2-6	TGCGCCAGCAGCCAAGATCGTTTCGATGGGGCCAACGTCCTGACTTTC	CASSQDRFDGANVLTF
TRBV7-8	few	TRBD1	15	TRBJ1-4	TGTGCCAGCAGCACCCAGACAGGGGCTAATGAAAAACTGTTTTTT	CASSTQTGANEKLFF
TRBV29-1	few	NA	15	TRBJ2-5	TGCAGCGTCCTCAAGGGGCAGGGGCGACAAGAGACCCAGTACTTC	CSVLKGQGRQETQYF
TRBV21-1	many	NA	16	TRBJ2-7	TGTGCCAGCAGCGGGGGACTCCTAGAGATCTCCTACGAGCAGTACTTC	CASSGGLLEISYEQYF
TRBV7-9	few	TRBD1	17	TRBJ1-2	TGTGCCAGCAGCCGAACGGACAGGGGGCTGCCTAACTATGGCTACACCTTC	CASSRTDRGLPNYGYTF
TRBV6-5	NA	TRBD2	19	TRBJ2-5	TGTGCCAGCAGTTACATTCCGGGACTAGCGGGGGGGCGAGAGGAGACCCAGTACTTC	CASSYIPGLAGGREETQYF
TRBV29-1	NA	NA	12	TRBJ2-2	TGCAGCGTGACAGAGTGGACCGGCGAGCTGTTTTTT	CSVTEWTGELFF
TRBV6-2/TRBV6-3	few	TRBD2	18	TRBJ2-1	TGTGCCAGCACTACTCCCCCGGGAGGCGTCGCCGTATTCAATGAGCAGTTCTTC	CASTTPPGGVAVFNEQFF
TRBV19	few	TRBD1	15	TRBJ1-5	TGTGCCAGTAGTGCAACAGGGGAGAGGCATCAGCCCCAGCATTTT	CASSATGERHQPQHF
TRBV5-5	many	NA	18	TRBJ2-1	TGTGCCAGCAGCTTGGACCCTCCGGGGGCAAGCTCCTACAATGAGCAGTTCTTC	CASSLDPPGASSYNEQFF
TRBV11-1	NA	NA	12	TRBJ2-4	TGTGCCAGCAGCTTCCCCACGGGCATTCAGTACTTC	CASSFPTGIQYF
TRBV7-9	NA	NA	13	TRBJ2-7	TGTGCCAGCAGCTCCGCGGGCCCTCCCGAGCAGTACTTC	CASSSAGPPEQYF
TRBV6-5	few	NA	14	TRBJ2-2	TGTGCCAGCAGTTATTCAGAGAACACCGGGGAGCTGTTTTTT	CASSYSENTGELFF
TRBV28	few	NA	16	TRBJ2-1	TGTGCCAGCAGTTCCCCGACTGGGCGGAGGGACAATGAGCAGTTCTTC	CASSSPTGRRDNEQFF
TRBV7-8	NA	NA	15	TRBJ2-6	TGTGCCAGCAGCTTAGCTCGCTCTGGGGCCAACGTCCTGACTTTC	CASSLARSGANVLTF
TRBV20-1	few	NA	16	TRBJ2-1	TGCAGTGCCAATGAGGTGGGGGGGCCTCGTAACAATGAGCAGTTCTTC	CSANEVGGPRNNEQFF
TRBV7-6	few	TRBD1	14	TRBJ1-1	TGTGCCAGCAGCTTAACAGGGGGCTCTAGTGAAGCTTTCTTT	CASSLTGGSSEAFF
TRBV7-9	NA	TRBD2	16	TRBJ2-5	TGTGCCAGCAGCTTAACTAGCGCCAGGCCGCAAGAGACCCAGTACTTC	CASSLTSARPQETQYF
TRBV29-1	few	NA	13	TRBJ2-5	TGCAGCGTATCGACAGGTCTACAAGAGACCCAGTACTTC	CSVSTGLQETQYF
TRBV5-5	NA	TRBD1	14	TRBJ1-1	TGTGCCAGCAGCGGACAGGGTGGGTACACTGAAGCTTTCTTT	CASSGQGGYTEAFF
TRBV12-3/TRBV12-4	few	TRBD2	13	TRBJ2-7	TGTGCCAGCAGTTTAAGCGGGAGGTACGAGCAGTACTTC	CASSLSGRYEQYF
TRBV7-9	many	NA	13	TRBJ2-1	TGTGCCAGCAGCTTAGCTTGGGGAGCCGAGCAGTTCTTC	CASSLAWGAEQFF
TRBV29-1	NA	NA	11	TRBJ2-4	TGCAGCGGTGTAGCCAAAAACATTCAGTACTTC	CSGVAKNIQYF
TRBV7-8	few	NA	13	TRBJ2-1	TGTGCCAGCAGCTTAAGACAGGACAATGAGCAGTTCTTC	CASSLRQDNEQFF
TRBV4-1	NA	NA	16	TRBJ2-7	TGCGCCAGCAGCCGCGCGATCGGAGGGGGAGACTACGAGCAGTACTTC	CASSRAIGGGDYEQYF
TRBV10-3	few	NA	18	TRBJ1-5	TGTGCCATCAGTGAGTCAGGGCCCAGATTAATTAGCAATCAGCCCCAGCATTTT	CAISESGPRLISNQPQHF
TRBV11-1	few	NA	19	TRBJ1-1	TGTGCCAGCAGCGCCCGAGAACAGGGTATGGGGTCCATGAACACTGAAGCTTTCTTT	CASSAREQGMGSMNTEAFF
TRBV2	few	NA	15	TRBJ1-4	TGTGCCAGCAGTGAAGGGGCAGGAGCTAATGAAAAACTGTTTTTT	CASSEGAGANEKLFF
TRBV20-1	few	NA	19	TRBJ2-3	TGCAGTGCTAGACTCCACCCGACGGAGCTAATACACGGCACAGATACGCAGTATTTT	CSARLHPTELIHGTDTQYF
TRBV12-3/TRBV12-4	few	TRBD2	16	TRBJ2-1	TGTGCCAGCAGTTTGTTAGGACTAGCAGAGTACAATGAGCAGTTCTTC	CASSLLGLAEYNEQFF
TRBV20-1	NA	NA	13	TRBJ2-1	TGCAGTGCTAGTTCCGGTTCGGTATATGAGCAGTTCTTC	CSASSGSVYEQFF
TRBV11-1	few	TRBD2	15	TRBJ2-3	TGTGCCAGCAGCGTTACTAGCGGACGCACAGATACGCAGTATTTT	CASSVTSGRTDTQYF
TRBV27	NA	TRBD2	16	TRBJ2-3	TGTGCCAGCAGTTTATCGGCGGGAGAGGGCCCAGATACGCAGTATTTT	CASSLSAGEGPDTQYF
TRBV18	few	NA	16	TRBJ2-7	TGTGCCAGCTCACCCTCGGGGTCTACCAGCTCCTACGAGCAGTACTTC	CASSPSGSTSSYEQYF
TRBV12-3/TRBV12-4	NA	NA	17	TRBJ2-2	TGTGCCAGCAGTTTAATCACTGGCAGCCTCCAGGCCGGGGAGCTGTTTTTT	CASSLITGSLQAGELFF
TRBV7-9	few	TRBD1	17	TRBJ2-4	TGTGCCAGCAGCTTTTCGGACAGGACCATGGCCAAAAACATTCAGTACTTC	CASSFSDRTMAKNIQYF
TRBV28	NA	NA	12	TRBJ1-3	TGTGCCAGCAGTTTTGATGGAAACACCATATATTTT	CASSFDGNTIYF
TRBV4-1	few	NA	14	TRBJ2-1	TGCGCCAGCAGCCAAGATCGCAATGGGAATGAGCAGTTCTTC	CASSQDRNGNEQFF
TRBV20-1	few	TRBD1	11	TRBJ2-1	TGCAGTGCCACAGGGGGCAATGAGCAGTTCTTC	CSATGGNEQFF
TRBV12-3/TRBV12-4	many	NA	14	TRBJ1-2	TGTGCCAGCAGTTTATTAGGGTCAGGGTACGGCTACACCTTC	CASSLLGSGYGYTF